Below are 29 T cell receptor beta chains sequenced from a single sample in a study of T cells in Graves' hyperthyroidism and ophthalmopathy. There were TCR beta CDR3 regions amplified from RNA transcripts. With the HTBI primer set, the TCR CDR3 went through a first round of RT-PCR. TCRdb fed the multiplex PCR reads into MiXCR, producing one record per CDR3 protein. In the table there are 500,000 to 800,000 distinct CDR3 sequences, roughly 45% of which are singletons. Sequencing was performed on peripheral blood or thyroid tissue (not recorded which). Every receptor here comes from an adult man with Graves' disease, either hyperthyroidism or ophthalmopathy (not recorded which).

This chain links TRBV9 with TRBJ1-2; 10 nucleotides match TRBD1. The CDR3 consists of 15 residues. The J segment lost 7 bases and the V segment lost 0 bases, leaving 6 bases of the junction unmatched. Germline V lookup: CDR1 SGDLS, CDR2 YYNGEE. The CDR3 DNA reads TGTGCCAGCAGCGTAGTGACAGGGGGCGCAGGTGGCTACACCTTC. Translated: CASSVVTGGAGGYTF.

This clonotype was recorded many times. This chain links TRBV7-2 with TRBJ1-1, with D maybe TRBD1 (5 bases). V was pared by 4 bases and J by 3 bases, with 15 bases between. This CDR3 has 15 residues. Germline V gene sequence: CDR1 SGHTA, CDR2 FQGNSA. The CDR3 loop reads CASSSYGGGDTEAFF. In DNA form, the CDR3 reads TGTGCCAGCAGCTCCTACGGGGGAGGTGACACTGAAGCTTTCTTT.

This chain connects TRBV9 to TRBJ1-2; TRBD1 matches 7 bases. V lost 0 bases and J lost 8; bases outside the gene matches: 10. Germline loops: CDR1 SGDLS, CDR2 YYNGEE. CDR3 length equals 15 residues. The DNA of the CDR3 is TGTGCCAGCAGCGTAGAGAGGGGGCGCAAACAGGGCTACACCTTC. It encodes CASSVERGRKQGYTF. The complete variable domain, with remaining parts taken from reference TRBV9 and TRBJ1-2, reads DSGVTQTPKHLITATGQRVTLRCSPRSGDLSVYWYQQSLDQGLQFLIQYYNGEERAKGNILERFSAQQFPDLHSELNLSSLELGDSALYFCASSVERGRKQGYTFGSGTRLTVV.

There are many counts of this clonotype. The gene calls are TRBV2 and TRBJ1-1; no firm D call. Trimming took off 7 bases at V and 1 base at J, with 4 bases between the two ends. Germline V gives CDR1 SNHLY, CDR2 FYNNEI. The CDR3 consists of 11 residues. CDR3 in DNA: TGTGCCAGCATGGGGAACACTGAAGCTTTCTTT. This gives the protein CASMGNTEAFF.

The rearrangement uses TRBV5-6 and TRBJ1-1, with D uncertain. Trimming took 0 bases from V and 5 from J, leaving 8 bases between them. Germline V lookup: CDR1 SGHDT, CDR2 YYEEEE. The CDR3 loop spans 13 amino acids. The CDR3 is CASSLVLETEAFF. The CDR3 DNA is TGTGCCAGCAGCTTGGTGCTAGAGACTGAAGCTTTCTTT.

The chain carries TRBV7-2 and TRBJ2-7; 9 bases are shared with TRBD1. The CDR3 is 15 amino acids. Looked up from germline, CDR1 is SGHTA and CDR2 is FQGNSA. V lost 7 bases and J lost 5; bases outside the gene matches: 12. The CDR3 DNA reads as TGTGCCAGCACCCCTCCGGCACAGGGGGCTCACGAGCAGTACTTC. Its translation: CASTPPAQGAHEQYF.

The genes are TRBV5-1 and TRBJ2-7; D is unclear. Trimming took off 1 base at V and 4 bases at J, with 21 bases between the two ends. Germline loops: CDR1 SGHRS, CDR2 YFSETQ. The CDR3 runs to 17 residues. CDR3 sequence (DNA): TGCGCCAGCAGCTTGTCGCAGACCCCGACGTCCGAGTACGAGCAGTACTTC. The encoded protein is CASSLSQTPTSEYEQYF.

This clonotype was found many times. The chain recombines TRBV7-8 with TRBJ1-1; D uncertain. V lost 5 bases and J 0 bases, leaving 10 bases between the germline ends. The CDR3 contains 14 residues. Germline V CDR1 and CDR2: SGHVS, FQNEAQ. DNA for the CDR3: TGTGCCAGCAGCCCGGGTCCGCTGAACACTGAAGCTTTCTTT. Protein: CASSPGPLNTEAFF. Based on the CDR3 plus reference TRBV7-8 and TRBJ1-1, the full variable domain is GAGVSQSPRYKVAKRGQDVALRCDPISGHVSLFWYQQALGQGPEFLTYFQNEAQLDKSGLPSDRFFAERPEGSVSTLKIQRTQQEDSAVYLCASSPGPLNTEAFFGQGTRLTVV.

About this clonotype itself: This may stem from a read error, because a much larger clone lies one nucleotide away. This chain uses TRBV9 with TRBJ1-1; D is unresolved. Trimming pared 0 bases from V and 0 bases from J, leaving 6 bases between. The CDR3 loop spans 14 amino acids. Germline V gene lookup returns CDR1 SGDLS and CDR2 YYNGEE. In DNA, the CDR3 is TGTGCCAGCAGCGTAGTAGGACTGAACACTGAAGCTTTCTTT. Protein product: CASSVVGLNTEAFF. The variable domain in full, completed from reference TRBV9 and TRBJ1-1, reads DSGVTQTPKHLITATGQRVTLRCSPRSGDLSVYWYQQSLDQGLQFLIQYYNGEERAKGNILERFSAQQFPDLHSELNLSSLELGDSALYFCASSVVGLNTEAFFGQGTRLTVV.

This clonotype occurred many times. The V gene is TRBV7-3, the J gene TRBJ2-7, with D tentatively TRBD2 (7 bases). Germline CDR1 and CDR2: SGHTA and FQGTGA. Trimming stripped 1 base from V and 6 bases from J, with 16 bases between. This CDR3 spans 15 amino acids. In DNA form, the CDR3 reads TGTGCCAGCAGCTTAAATCCGCAGGGGAGGGCCGAGCAGTACTTC. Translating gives CASSLNPQGRAEQYF.

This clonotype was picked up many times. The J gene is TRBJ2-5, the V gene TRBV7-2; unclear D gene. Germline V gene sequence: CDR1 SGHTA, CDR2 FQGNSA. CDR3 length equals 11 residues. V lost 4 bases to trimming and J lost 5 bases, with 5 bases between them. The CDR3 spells CASSSVETQYF. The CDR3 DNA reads TGTGCCAGCAGCTCAGTGGAGACCCAGTACTTC.

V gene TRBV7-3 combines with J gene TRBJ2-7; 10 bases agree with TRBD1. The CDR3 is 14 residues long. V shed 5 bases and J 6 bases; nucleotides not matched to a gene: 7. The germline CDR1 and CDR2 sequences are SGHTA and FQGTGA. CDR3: CASSAGTGDSEQYF. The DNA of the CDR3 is TGTGCCAGCAGCGCCGGGACAGGGGACAGCGAGCAGTACTTC.

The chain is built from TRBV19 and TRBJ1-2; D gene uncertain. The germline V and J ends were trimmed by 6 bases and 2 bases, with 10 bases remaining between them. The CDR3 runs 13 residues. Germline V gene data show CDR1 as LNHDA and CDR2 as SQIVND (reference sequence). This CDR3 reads CASSHAGNYGYTF. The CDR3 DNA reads TGTGCCAGTAGCCACGCCGGGAACTATGGCTACACCTTC.

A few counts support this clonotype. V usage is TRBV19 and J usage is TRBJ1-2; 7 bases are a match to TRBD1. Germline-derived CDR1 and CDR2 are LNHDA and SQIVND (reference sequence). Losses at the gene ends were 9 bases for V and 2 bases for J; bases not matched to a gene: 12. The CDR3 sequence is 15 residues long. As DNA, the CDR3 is TGTGCCAGCAGTTTACCGTCGGGACAGAACTATGGCTACACCTTC. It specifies CASSLPSGQNYGYTF.

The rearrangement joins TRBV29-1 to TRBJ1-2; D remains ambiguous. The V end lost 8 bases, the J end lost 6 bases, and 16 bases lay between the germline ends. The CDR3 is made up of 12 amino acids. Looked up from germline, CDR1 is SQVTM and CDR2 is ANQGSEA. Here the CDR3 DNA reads TGCAGCTTGGCCCCAGATTCGGATGGCTACACCTTC. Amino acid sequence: CSLAPDSDGYTF.

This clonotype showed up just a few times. CDR3 coding DNA: TGCAGCGTTGAGGCGGGGGTCGGGGAGCTGTTTTTT. Its protein is CSVEAGVGELFF. The chain employs TRBV29-1 and TRBJ2-2; 7 nucleotides agree with TRBD2. The CDR3 runs 12 residues. The junction had 2 bases not matched to a gene; V was cut back by 3 bases and J by 7 bases. Per germline, CDR1 SQVTM and CDR2 ANQGSEA.

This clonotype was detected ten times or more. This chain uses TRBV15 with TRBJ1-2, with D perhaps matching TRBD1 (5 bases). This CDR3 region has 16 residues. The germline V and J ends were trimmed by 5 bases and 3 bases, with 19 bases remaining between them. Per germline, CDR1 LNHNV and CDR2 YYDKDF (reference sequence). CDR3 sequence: CATSSKGKSGYYGYTF. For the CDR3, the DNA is TGTGCCACCAGCTCGAAGGGGAAGAGCGGGTACTATGGCTACACCTTC.

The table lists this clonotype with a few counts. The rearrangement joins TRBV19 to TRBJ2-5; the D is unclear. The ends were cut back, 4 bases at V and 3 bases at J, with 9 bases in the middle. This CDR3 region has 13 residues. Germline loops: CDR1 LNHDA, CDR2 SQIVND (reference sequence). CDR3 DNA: TGTGCCAGTAGTAGTGCAGCTAAAGAGACCCAGTACTTC. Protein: CASSSAAKETQYF. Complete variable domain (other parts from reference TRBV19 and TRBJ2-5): DGGITQSPKYLFRKEGQNVTLSCEQNLNHDAMYWYRQDPGQGLRLIYYSQIVNDFQKGDIAEGYSVSREKKESFPLTVTSAQKNPTAFYLCASSSAAKETQYFGPGTRLLVL.

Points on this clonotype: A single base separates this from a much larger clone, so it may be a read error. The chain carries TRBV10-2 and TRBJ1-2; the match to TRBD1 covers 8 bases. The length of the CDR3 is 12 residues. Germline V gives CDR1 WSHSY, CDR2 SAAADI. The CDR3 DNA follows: TGCGCCAGCACCGGGACAGGACATGGCTGCACCTTC. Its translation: CASTGTGHGCTF.

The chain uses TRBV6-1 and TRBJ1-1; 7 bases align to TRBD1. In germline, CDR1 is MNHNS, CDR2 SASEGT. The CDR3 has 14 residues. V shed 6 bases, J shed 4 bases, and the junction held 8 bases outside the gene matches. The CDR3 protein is CASSPGGGVTEAFF. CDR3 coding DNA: TGTGCCAGCAGCCCCGGAGGGGGCGTCACTGAAGCTTTCTTT.

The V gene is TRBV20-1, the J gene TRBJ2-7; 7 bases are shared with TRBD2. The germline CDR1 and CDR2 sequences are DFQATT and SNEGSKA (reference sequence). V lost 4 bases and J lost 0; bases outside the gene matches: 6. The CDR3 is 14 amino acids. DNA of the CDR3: TGCAGTGCTATATCTAGCGGATCCTCCTACGAGCAGTACTTC. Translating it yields CSAISSGSSYEQYF.

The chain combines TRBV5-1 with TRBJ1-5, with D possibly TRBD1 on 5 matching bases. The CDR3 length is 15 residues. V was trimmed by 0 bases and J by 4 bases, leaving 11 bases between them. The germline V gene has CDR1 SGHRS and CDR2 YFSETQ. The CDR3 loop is CASSLEGTANQPQHF. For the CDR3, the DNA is TGCGCCAGCAGCTTGGAAGGGACGGCTAATCAGCCCCAGCATTTT.

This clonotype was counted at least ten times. CDR3 DNA: TGTGCCAGCAGCTTCGGACAGGGACCACCCCTCCACTTT. It codes for CASSFGQGPPLHF. The chain couples TRBV5-6 to TRBJ1-6, with TRBD1 identical over 8 bases. Losses at the gene ends were 2 bases for V and 11 bases for J; bases not matched to a gene: 3. The CDR3 consists of 13 residues. In germline, CDR1 is SGHDT, CDR2 YYEEEE.

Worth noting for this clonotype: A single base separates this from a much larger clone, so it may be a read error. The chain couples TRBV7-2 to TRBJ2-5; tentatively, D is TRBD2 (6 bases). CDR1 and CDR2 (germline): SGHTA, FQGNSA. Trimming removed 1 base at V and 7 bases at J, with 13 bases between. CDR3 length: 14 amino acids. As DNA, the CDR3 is TGTGCCAGCAGCTTAGTGGCGGGGTTGGCGACCCAGTACTTC. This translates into CASSLVAGLATQYF.

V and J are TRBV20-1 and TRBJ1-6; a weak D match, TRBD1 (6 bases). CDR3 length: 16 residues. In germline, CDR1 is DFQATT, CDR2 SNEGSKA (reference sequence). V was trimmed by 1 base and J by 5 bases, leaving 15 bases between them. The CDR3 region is CSARGTQDRNNSPLHF. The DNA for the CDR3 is TGCAGTGCTAGAGGCACGCAAGACAGGAATAATTCACCCCTCCACTTT.

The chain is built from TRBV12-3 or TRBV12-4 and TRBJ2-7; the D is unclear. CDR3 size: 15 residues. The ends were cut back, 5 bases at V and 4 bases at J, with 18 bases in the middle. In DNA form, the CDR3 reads TGTGCCAGCAGTCCGATGGAACCAGCCGAGTACGAGCAGTACTTC. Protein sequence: CASSPMEPAEYEQYF.

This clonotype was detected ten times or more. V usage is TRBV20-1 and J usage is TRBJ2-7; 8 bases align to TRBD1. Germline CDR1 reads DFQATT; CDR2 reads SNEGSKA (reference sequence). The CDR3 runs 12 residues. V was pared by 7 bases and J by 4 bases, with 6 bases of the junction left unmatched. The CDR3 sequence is CSGRTGSYEQYF. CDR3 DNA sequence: TGCAGTGGGCGGACAGGGAGTTACGAGCAGTACTTC.

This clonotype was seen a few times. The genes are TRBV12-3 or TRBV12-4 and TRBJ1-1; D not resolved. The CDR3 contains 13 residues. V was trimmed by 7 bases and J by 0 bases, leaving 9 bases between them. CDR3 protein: CASTVTLNTEAFF. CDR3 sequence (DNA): TGTGCCAGCACCGTAACGTTGAACACTGAAGCTTTCTTT.

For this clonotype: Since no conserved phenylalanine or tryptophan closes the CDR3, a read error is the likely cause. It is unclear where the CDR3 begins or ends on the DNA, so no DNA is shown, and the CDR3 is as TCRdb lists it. The chain's CDR3 is CASRGETQD. The V gene is TRBV19, the J gene TRBJ1-4; the table's D call TRBD1 went unverified against the DNA. Germline V gene sequence: CDR1 LNHDA, CDR2 SQIVND (reference sequence). The CDR3 is 9 amino acids long, termini counted.